The 31 T cell receptor beta chains in this list originate from one sample, sequenced in a study of OX40 agonist ivuxolimab in advanced cancers. Clones were read by immunoSEQ multiplex PCR, and TCRdb kept only the in-frame ones, dropping some. The table has tens of thousands of clones, about 86% seen once. The material was CD4+ or CD8+ T cells sorted from blood, obtained in a trial of the OX40 agonist ivuxolimab. All receptors derive from an adult with an advanced solid tumor such as melanoma, head and neck, liver or kidney cancer.

The CDR3 protein is CASSYSVQGYGYTF. DNA of the CDR3: TGTGCCAGCAGTTACTCGGTACAGGGGTATGGCTACACCTTC. The chain carries TRBV6-6 and TRBJ1-2, with 7 nucleotides matching TRBD1. From germline, CDR1 is MNHNY and CDR2 SVGAGI (reference sequence). The J segment lost 5 bases and the V segment lost 0 bases, leaving 3 bases of the junction unmatched. The CDR3 contains 14 residues.

The rearrangement joins TRBV7-2 to TRBJ2-1, with D possibly being TRBD1 or TRBD2 (5 bases each). Germline assignment: CDR1 SGHTA and CDR2 FQGNSA. The CDR3 covers 15 residues. Trimming cost V 1 base and J 2 bases, with 9 bases left between them. In nucleotides, the CDR3 is TGTGCCAGCAGCTTAGGGGGGTCGGCCTACAATGAGCAGTTCTTC. Its translation: CASSLGGSAYNEQFF.

This rearrangement joins TRBV6-1 to TRBJ2-3; D may be TRBD2 (5 bases). V lost 3 bases and J 2 bases, leaving 12 bases between the germline ends. The CDR3 contains 15 residues. Germline V gene sequence: CDR1 MNHNS, CDR2 SASEGT. CDR3 nucleotide sequence: TGTGCCAGCAGTGACGGGGTGGGGAACACAGATACGCAGTATTTT. Translation gives CASSDGVGNTDTQYF.

V is TRBV27 and J is TRBJ2-7; D gene unclear. The CDR3 totals 14 residues. The V gene lost 5 bases and the J gene lost 6 bases, with 17 bases spanning the gap. Germline CDR1 is MNHEY and CDR2 is SMNVEV (reference sequence). CDR3 amino acids: CASSPISAGSEQYF. CDR3 sequence (DNA): TGTGCCAGCAGTCCTATCTCGGCTGGGTCCGAGCAGTACTTC.

The chain carries TRBV5-6 and TRBJ1-5; D call uncertain. The germline V gene has CDR1 SGHDT and CDR2 YYEEEE. V lost 1 base to trimming and J lost 8 bases, with 10 bases between them. The CDR3 is 13 residues long. Here the CDR3 DNA reads TGTGCCAGCAGCTTGCTCCCCGGGGAGCCCCAGCATTTT. Translating it yields CASSLLPGEPQHF.

The chain recombines TRBV5-1 with TRBJ1-6; D unclear. This CDR3 has 16 amino acids. The germline V and J ends were trimmed by 2 bases and 0 bases, with 9 bases remaining between them. Germline values: CDR1 SGHRS, CDR2 YFSETQ. The chain's CDR3 is CASSFSGSSYNSPLHF. The CDR3 DNA sequence: TGCGCCAGCAGCTTCAGTGGGAGCTCCTATAATTCACCCCTCCACTTT. Full variable domain (outside the CDR3, taken from reference TRBV5-1 and TRBJ1-6): KAGVTQTPRYLIKTRGQQVTLSCSPISGHRSVSWYQQTPGQGLQFLFEYFSETQRNKGNFPGRFSGRQFSNSRSEMNVSTLELGDSALYLCASSFSGSSYNSPLHFGNGTRLTVT.

The rearrangement joins TRBV6-6 to TRBJ2-2; TRBD2 matches at 9 bases. CDR1 and CDR2 from the germline V gene are MNHNY and SVGAGI (reference sequence). The length of the CDR3 is 15 residues. V lost 0 bases, J lost 4 bases, and 0 bases stayed unmatched. The CDR3 loop is CASSYSREGTGELFF. The CDR3 DNA follows: TGTGCCAGCAGTTACTCGCGGGAGGGCACCGGGGAGCTGTTTTTT.

This rearrangement joins TRBV27 to TRBJ2-5; 11 bases are a match to TRBD2. The junction had 4 bases not matched to a gene; V was cut back by 6 bases and J by 4 bases. The CDR3 covers 14 residues. Germline V lookup: CDR1 MNHEY, CDR2 SMNVEV (reference sequence). CDR3 sequence reads: CASRELAGVETQYF. Here the CDR3 DNA reads TGTGCCAGCAGAGAACTAGCGGGAGTAGAGACCCAGTACTTC.

The CDR3 loop reads CASYQGGADTEAFF. For the CDR3, the DNA is TGCGCCAGCTACCAGGGGGGCGCGGACACTGAAGCTTTCTTT. The chain combines TRBV23-1 with TRBJ1-1, with 7 bases lining up with TRBD1. TRBV23-1 is recorded as an ORF, its role being uncertain. V trimming: 8 bases; J trimming: 3 bases; junction bases outside the gene matches: 9. This CDR3 is built from 14 residues.

V and J are TRBV7-8 and TRBJ2-3; 10 nucleotides agree with TRBD2. The CDR3 loop spans 16 amino acids. Germline CDR1 reads SGHVS; CDR2 reads FQNEAQ. V trimming: 0 bases; J trimming: 2 bases; junction bases outside the gene matches: 2. In nucleotides, the CDR3 is TGTGCCAGCAGCTTAGCAGCGGGGGGGGACACAGATACGCAGTATTTT. The encoded protein is CASSLAAGGDTDTQYF. Full variable domain (missing parts from reference TRBV7-8 and TRBJ2-3): GAGVSQSPRYKVAKRGQDVALRCDPISGHVSLFWYQQALGQGPEFLTYFQNEAQLDKSGLPSDRFFAERPEGSVSTLKIQRTQQEDSAVYLCASSLAAGGDTDTQYFGPGTRLTVL.

This chain uses TRBV28 with TRBJ2-5; 7 nucleotides agree with TRBD2. The CDR3 has 14 amino acids. Germline lookup yields CDR1 MDHEN and CDR2 SYDVKM. V lost 6 bases and J lost 2; bases outside the gene matches: 6. DNA of the CDR3: TGTGCCAGCAGCCCCAGCGGGAATCAAGAGACCCAGTACTTC. As protein: CASSPSGNQETQYF. Complete variable domain (other parts from reference TRBV28 and TRBJ2-5): DVKVTQSSRYLVKRTGEKVFLECVQDMDHENMFWYRQDPGLGLRLIYFSYDVKMKEKGDIPEGYSVSREKKERFSLILESASTNQTSMYLCASSPSGNQETQYFGPGTRLLVL.

This clone has a single count. The rearrangement uses TRBV6-1 and TRBJ2-3; tentative D call: TRBD1 (5 bases). Germline CDR1 reads MNHNS; CDR2 reads SASEGT. V was pared by 8 bases and J by 3 bases, with 18 bases between. The length of the CDR3 is 15 residues. CDR3 residues: CASVDSFFGTDTQYF. CDR3 in DNA: TGTGCCAGCGTTGACAGTTTTTTTGGAACAGATACGCAGTATTTT.

This sequence joins TRBV5-5 and TRBJ2-5; D may correspond to TRBD1 or TRBD2 (5 bases each). Germline assignment: CDR1 SGHKS and CDR2 YYEKEE (reference sequence). The CDR3 has 18 residues. Trimming pared 4 bases from V and 5 bases from J, leaving 27 bases between. The CDR3 loop reads CASSLPLPGTYRRETQYF. In DNA form, the CDR3 reads TGTGCCAGCAGCCTCCCCCTGCCCGGGACCTACCGCCGGGAGACCCAGTACTTC.

V is TRBV7-9 and J is TRBJ1-5, with no clear D. From germline, CDR1 is SEHNR and CDR2 FQNEAQ (reference sequence). The CDR3 contains 14 residues. Deletions cut 6 bases from V and 5 bases from J, with 14 bases between. As DNA, the CDR3 is TGTGCCAGCAGTAGTCTGAGTGTCGATCAGCCCCAGCATTTT. Its translation: CASSSLSVDQPQHF.

This clone was counted once. The rearrangement joins TRBV7-9 to TRBJ1-1; the D gene is possibly TRBD1 (5 bases). In germline, CDR1 is SEHNR, CDR2 FQNEAQ (reference sequence). V lost 2 bases and J 1 base, leaving 14 bases between the germline ends. CDR3 length: 16 amino acids. The CDR3 loop reads CASSLRWEGPNTEAFF. DNA of the CDR3: TGTGCCAGCAGCTTAAGGTGGGAGGGGCCGAACACTGAAGCTTTCTTT.

V and J are TRBV29-1 and TRBJ2-1, with 8 nucleotides matching TRBD2. CDR1 is SQVTM and CDR2 is ANQGSEA in the germline V gene. V lost 0 bases and J lost 2; bases outside the gene matches: 6. CDR3 length equals 16 residues. The CDR3 region has the DNA TGCAGCGTTGAAGATCCGGGGCGGGAGGCCTACAATGAGCAGTTCTTC. This gives the protein CSVEDPGREAYNEQFF.

The chain recombines TRBV5-5 with TRBJ2-2; 8 bases line up with TRBD2. The CDR3 is made up of 17 amino acids. Germline V lookup: CDR1 SGHKS, CDR2 YYEKEE (reference sequence). The trim removed 4 bases at V and 5 bases at J, leaving 13 bases unmatched. CDR3 loop: CASSIISLSGGTGELFF. The CDR3 coding sequence is TGTGCCAGCAGCATAATCTCCCTCTCGGGGGGGACCGGGGAGCTGTTTTTT.

The J gene is TRBJ2-1, the V gene TRBV25-1; D is possibly TRBD1 or TRBD2 (5 bases each). Trimming removed 2 bases from V and 6 bases from J, with 17 bases in between. The germline V gene encodes CDR1 MGHDK and CDR2 SYGVNS. The CDR3 sequence is 16 residues long. CDR3 sequence reads: CASSERGEGPLNEQFF. CDR3 DNA sequence: TGTGCCAGCAGTGAAAGGGGAGAGGGGCCTCTCAATGAGCAGTTCTTC.

V is TRBV10-3 and J is TRBJ2-7; D uncertain. The germline gives CDR1 ENHRY, CDR2 SYGVKD. Deletions cut 3 bases from V and 6 bases from J, with 15 bases between. The CDR3 runs to 14 residues. This CDR3 is CAISDHMSLGEQYF. In DNA form, the CDR3 reads TGTGCCATCAGTGACCACATGTCCCTCGGCGAGCAGTACTTC.

There are many counts of this clone. This chain joins TRBV5-1 and TRBJ2-7; a weak D match, TRBD2 (6 bases). The germline CDR1 and CDR2 sequences are SGHRS and YFSETQ. The V gene lost 0 bases and the J gene lost 2 bases, with 12 bases spanning the gap. CDR3 length: 15 residues. The CDR3 DNA follows: TGCGCCAGCAGCTTGGCCGGGAGTCCCACCTACGAGCAGTACTTC. Encoded protein: CASSLAGSPTYEQYF.

The chain recombines TRBV7-3 with TRBJ1-6; 9 nucleotides agree with TRBD1. The V gene end was trimmed by 0 bases and the J gene end by 10 bases; junction bases not matched to a gene: 4. The germline V gene has CDR1 SGHTA and CDR2 FQGTGA. CDR3 size: 15 residues. This CDR3 is CASSLTGQGGSPLHF. DNA for the CDR3: TGTGCCAGCAGCTTAACGGGACAGGGCGGCTCACCCCTCCACTTT.

This clone was recorded only once. V is TRBV5-4 and J is TRBJ1-3, with D unresolved. Germline lookup yields CDR1 SGHNT and CDR2 YYREEE (reference sequence). Trimming left V 0 bases short and J 0 bases short, with 7 bases between. There are 15 residues in the CDR3. The CDR3 protein is CASSLGWSSGNTIYF. CDR3 sequence (DNA): TGTGCCAGCAGCTTGGGGTGGAGCTCTGGAAACACCATATATTTT.

V usage is TRBV27 and J usage is TRBJ2-5; TRBD1 agrees at 9 bases. Germline V CDR1 and CDR2: MNHEY, SMNVEV (reference sequence). The CDR3 has 15 residues. V dropped 2 bases and J dropped 0; count of bases not matched to a gene: 1. The chain's CDR3 is CASSLGTGYQETQYF. In DNA, the CDR3 is TGTGCCAGCAGTTTAGGGACAGGGTACCAAGAGACCCAGTACTTC.

This clone was recorded once. This rearrangement joins TRBV7-9 to TRBJ2-2, with 7 positions matching TRBD1. The germline CDR1 and CDR2 sequences are SEHNR and FQNEAQ (reference sequence). The junction had 7 bases not matched to a gene; V was cut back by 6 bases and J by 0 bases. This CDR3 is built from 16 residues. The CDR3 loop reads CASRRWTGPNTGELFF. The CDR3 DNA reads TGTGCCAGCAGACGGTGGACAGGTCCGAACACCGGGGAGCTGTTTTTT.

Only one count was recorded for this clone. The chain has TRBV14 and TRBJ2-7; 7 nucleotides agree with TRBD2. The germline gives CDR1 SGHDN, CDR2 FVKESK. The V segment lost 1 base and the J segment 2 bases; nucleotides outside the gene matches: 8. The CDR3 contains 16 residues. Here the CDR3 reads CASSQVQAGPTYEQYF. The CDR3 DNA is TGTGCCAGCAGCCAAGTTCAAGCGGGGCCAACCTACGAGCAGTACTTC.

The chain employs TRBV11-1 and TRBJ2-7, with TRBD2 matching 9 bases. The CDR3 covers 16 residues. Losses at the gene ends were 4 bases for V and 6 bases for J; bases not matched to a gene: 13. Germline V gives CDR1 SGHAT, CDR2 FQDESV (reference sequence). This CDR3 reads CASSSLAGGPLGEQYF. In DNA, the CDR3 is TGTGCCAGCAGCTCCCTCGCGGGAGGGCCCTTGGGCGAGCAGTACTTC. Supplemented by reference TRBV11-1 and TRBJ2-7, the full variable domain reads EAEVAQSPRYKITEKSQAVAFWCDPISGHATLYWYRQILGQGPELLVQFQDESVVDDSQLPKDRFSAERLKGVDSTLKIQPAELGDSAMYLCASSSLAGGPLGEQYFGPGTRLTVT.

The rearrangement uses TRBV11-2 and TRBJ1-1; no definite D call. V lost 3 bases to trimming and J lost 1 base, with 12 bases between them. In germline, CDR1 is SGHAT, CDR2 FQNNGV. The CDR3 has 15 residues. The CDR3 region has the DNA TGTGCCAGCAGCTTCTCTTACTTGGAGAACACTGAAGCTTTCTTT. It yields the protein CASSFSYLENTEAFF.

CDR3 protein: CASSLTSGRADTQYF. CDR3 sequence (DNA): TGTGCCAGCAGCTTAACTAGCGGGAGGGCAGATACGCAGTATTTT. The chain carries TRBV7-3 and TRBJ2-3, with 11 bases fitting TRBD2. V trimming: 0 bases; J trimming: 4 bases; junction bases outside the gene matches: 0. The CDR3 totals 15 residues. CDR1 and CDR2 (germline): SGHTA, FQGTGA. Supplemented by reference TRBV7-3 and TRBJ2-3, the full variable domain reads GAGVSQTPSNKVTEKGKYVELRCDPISGHTALYWYRQSLGQGPEFLIYFQGTGAADDSGLPNDRFFAVRPEGSVSTLKIQRTERGDSAVYLCASSLTSGRADTQYFGPGTRLTVL.

The chain employs TRBV28 and TRBJ1-3; unclear D gene. Per the germline V gene, CDR1 is MDHEN and CDR2 is SYDVKM. Trimming shortened V by 3 bases and J by 7 bases, and 7 bases separated the two germline ends. This CDR3 is built from 12 residues. The CDR3, as DNA: TGTGCCAGCAGTTTTAGTACTAACACCATATATTTT. Translated, it gives CASSFSTNTIYF.

The V gene is TRBV7-6, the J gene TRBJ2-1; 12 nucleotides align to TRBD2. Per the germline V gene, CDR1 is SGHVS and CDR2 is FNYEAQ. With 1 base clipped from V and 0 bases from J, the junction kept 10 bases outside the gene matches. The CDR3 is made up of 20 amino acids. The CDR3 protein is CASSLVQLAGGPRSYNEQFF. CDR3 nucleotides: TGTGCCAGCAGCTTAGTCCAGCTAGCGGGAGGGCCCCGCTCCTACAATGAGCAGTTCTTC.

This clone is deemed medium-sized. The CDR3 sequence: CASSYSTGFFTEAFF. CDR3 nucleotide sequence: TGTGCCAGCAGTTACTCAACAGGGTTTTTCACTGAAGCTTTCTTT. This chain connects TRBV6-5 to TRBJ1-1; possible D gene TRBD1, 6 bases. Trimming pared 0 bases from V and 4 bases from J, leaving 12 bases between. Looked up from germline, CDR1 is MNHEY and CDR2 is SVGAGI. The CDR3 has 15 residues.